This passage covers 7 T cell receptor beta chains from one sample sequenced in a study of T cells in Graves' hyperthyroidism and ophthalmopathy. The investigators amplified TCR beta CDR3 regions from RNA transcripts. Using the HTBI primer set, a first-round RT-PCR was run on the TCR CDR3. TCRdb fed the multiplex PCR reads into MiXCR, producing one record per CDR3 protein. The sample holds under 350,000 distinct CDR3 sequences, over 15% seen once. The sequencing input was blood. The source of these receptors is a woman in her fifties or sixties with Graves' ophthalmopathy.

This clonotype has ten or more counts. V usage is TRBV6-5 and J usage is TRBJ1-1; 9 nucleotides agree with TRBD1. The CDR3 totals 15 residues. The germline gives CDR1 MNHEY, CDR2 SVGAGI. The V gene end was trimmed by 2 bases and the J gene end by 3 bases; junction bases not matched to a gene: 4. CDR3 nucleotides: TGTGCCAGCAGTTACACCTGGACAGGGGACACTGAAGCTTTCTTT. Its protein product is CASSYTWTGDTEAFF.

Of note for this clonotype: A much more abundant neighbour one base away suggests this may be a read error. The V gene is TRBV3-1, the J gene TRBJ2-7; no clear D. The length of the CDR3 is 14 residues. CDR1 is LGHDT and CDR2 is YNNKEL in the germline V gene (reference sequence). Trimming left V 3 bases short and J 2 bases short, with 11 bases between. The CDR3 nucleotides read TGTGCCAGCAGCCAGTTGGATCCCCCCTACGAGCAGTACTTC. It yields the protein CASSQLDPPYEQYF.

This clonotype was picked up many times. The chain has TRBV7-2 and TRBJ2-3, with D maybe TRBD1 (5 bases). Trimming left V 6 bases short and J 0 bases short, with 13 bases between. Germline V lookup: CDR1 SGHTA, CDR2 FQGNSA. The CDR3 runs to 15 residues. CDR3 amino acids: CASSRRQFSTDTQYF. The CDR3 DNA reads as TGTGCCAGCAGTCGGCGACAGTTTAGCACAGATACGCAGTATTTT. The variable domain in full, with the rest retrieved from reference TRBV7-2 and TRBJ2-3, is GAGVSQSPSNKVTEKGKDVELRCDPISGHTALYWYRQSLGQGLEFLIYFQGNSAPDKSGLPSDRFSAERTGGSVSTLTIQRTQQEDSAVYLCASSRRQFSTDTQYFGPGTRLTVL.

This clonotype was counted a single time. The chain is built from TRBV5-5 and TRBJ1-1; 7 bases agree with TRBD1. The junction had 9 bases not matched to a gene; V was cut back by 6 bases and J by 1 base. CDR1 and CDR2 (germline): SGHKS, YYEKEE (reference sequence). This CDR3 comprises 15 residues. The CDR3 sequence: CASTPWRGQNTEAFF. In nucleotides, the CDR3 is TGTGCCAGCACCCCCTGGAGGGGGCAGAACACTGAAGCTTTCTTT.

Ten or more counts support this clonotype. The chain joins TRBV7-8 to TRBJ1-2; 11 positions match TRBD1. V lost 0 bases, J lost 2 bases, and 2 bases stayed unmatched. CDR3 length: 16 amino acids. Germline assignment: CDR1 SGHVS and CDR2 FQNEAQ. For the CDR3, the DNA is TGTGCCAGCAGCTTAGCGCGGGACAGGGGGAACTATGGCTACACCTTC. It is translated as CASSLARDRGNYGYTF.

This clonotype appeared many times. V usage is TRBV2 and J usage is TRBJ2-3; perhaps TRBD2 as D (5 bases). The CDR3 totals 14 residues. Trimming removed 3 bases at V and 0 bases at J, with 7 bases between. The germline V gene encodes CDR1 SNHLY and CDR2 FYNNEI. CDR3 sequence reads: CASSERTSTDTQYF. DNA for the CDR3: TGTGCCAGCAGTGAGCGGACTAGCACAGATACGCAGTATTTT.

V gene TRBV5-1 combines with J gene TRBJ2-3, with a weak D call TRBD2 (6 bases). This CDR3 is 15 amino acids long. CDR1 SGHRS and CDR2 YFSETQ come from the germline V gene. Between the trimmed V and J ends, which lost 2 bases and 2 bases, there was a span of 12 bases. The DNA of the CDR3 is TGCGCCAGCAGCTTTTTGGGGGGATCCACAGATACGCAGTATTTT. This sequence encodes CASSFLGGSTDTQYF. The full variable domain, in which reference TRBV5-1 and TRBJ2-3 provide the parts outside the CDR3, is KAGVTQTPRYLIKTRGQQVTLSCSPISGHRSVSWYQQTPGQGLQFLFEYFSETQRNKGNFPGRFSGRQFSNSRSEMNVSTLELGDSALYLCASSFLGGSTDTQYFGPGTRLTVL.